The entry that follows covers one TCR beta chain sequence. This record comes from a study of tumor-infiltrating lymphocytes in localized non-small cell lung cancer. Sequencing was performed with immunoSEQ multiplex PCR; in TCRdb, only in-frame clones are kept and a portion is missing. This sample has 9,500 to 12,000 clones, with around three fifths found just once. Sequencing was carried out using uninvolved lung tissue not adjacent to the tumor. This clonotype was sampled from a human donor with non-small cell lung cancer.

CDR3: CASRGQENSPLHF. CDR3 nucleotide sequence: TGTGCCAGCAGGGGACAGGAAAATTCACCCCTCCACTTT. The rearrangement uses TRBV2 and TRBJ1-6, with 8 bases aligning to TRBD1. CDR3 length: 13 residues. Germline lookup yields CDR1 SNHLY and CDR2 FYNNEI. V lost 6 bases and J lost 7; bases outside the gene matches: 2.